Shown below are 16 T cell receptor beta chains from a single sample sequenced in a study of CD8 T cells in ankylosing spondylitis. These receptors' targets are unknown. Study-wide results and caveats: A motif of fewer than ten highly homologous TCR beta variants was seen as apparently characteristic of ankylosing spondylitis blood.

TCRdb ran MiXCR on the 5' RACE reads and lists one entry per CDR3 protein. Of roughly 490,000 distinct CDR3 sequences in the sample, 5.3% were seen once. The source material was blood, either unsorted or a sorted T cell fraction (not recorded which). These receptors were obtained from a male donor with ankylosing spondylitis.

Many counts were recorded for this clonotype. The chain's CDR3 is CASSLEAFTPGYTF. The CDR3 nucleotides read TGCGCCAGCAGCTTGGAGGCCTTTACCCCCGGCTACACCTTC. The J gene is TRBJ1-2, the V gene TRBV5-1; D uncertain. Deletions cut 0 bases from V and 8 bases from J, with 14 bases between. There are 14 residues in the CDR3. Germline V gives CDR1 SGHRS, CDR2 YFSETQ.

V is TRBV24-1 and J is TRBJ1-1; possible D gene TRBD1, 5 bases. This CDR3 contains 13 residues. Germline loops: CDR1 KGHDR, CDR2 SFDVKD. V lost 5 bases to trimming and J lost 4 bases, with 10 bases between them. The CDR3: CATSVTGGTEAFF. The CDR3 region has the DNA TGTGCCACCAGTGTAACGGGGGGCACTGAAGCTTTCTTT.

This clonotype was detected a few times. The chain combines TRBV5-4 with TRBJ2-7; D remains unclear. The CDR3 spans 13 residues. V lost 4 bases to trimming and J lost 3 bases, with 11 bases between them. In germline, CDR1 is SGHNT, CDR2 YYREEE (reference sequence). The DNA of the CDR3 is TGTGCCAGCAGCCACGGACCGGGCTACGAGCAGTACTTC. This translates into CASSHGPGYEQYF.

This clonotype was observed a few times. This sequence joins TRBV5-1 and TRBJ1-1; no firm D call. The germline CDR1 and CDR2 sequences are SGHRS and YFSETQ. This CDR3 has 16 amino acids. Trimming removed 0 bases from V and 1 base from J, with 13 bases in between. Here the CDR3 DNA reads TGCGCCAGCAGCTTGGCTTTGACCGGCCCGAACACTGAAGCTTTCTTT. It specifies CASSLALTGPNTEAFF.

About this clonotype itself: This could be a read error, since a much larger clone is one nucleotide away. This rearrangement joins TRBV5-5 to TRBJ2-7, with 8 bases aligning to TRBD1. Germline CDR1 SGHKS, CDR2 YYEKEE (reference sequence). The CDR3 is 12 residues long. As DNA, the CDR3 is TGTGCCAGCAGCTGGTCTCCGGGACAGGCCTCCTTC. It translates to CASSWSPGQASF.

This clonotype was counted at least ten times. The gene calls are TRBV10-3 and TRBJ1-1, with 7 bases identical to TRBD1. Germline-derived CDR1 and CDR2 are ENHRY and SYGVKD. V gave up 7 bases and J gave up 5 bases; unmatched junction bases: 7. This CDR3 has 13 residues. The CDR3 DNA follows: TGTGCCATCACGAGGGGGCCGGGGACTGAAGCTTTCTTT. Encoded protein: CAITRGPGTEAFF.

This clonotype was detected ten times or more. The chain recombines TRBV7-9 with TRBJ1-4; D is uncertain. The CDR3 runs 16 residues. Germline assignment: CDR1 SEHNR and CDR2 FQNEAQ (reference sequence). Deletions cut 8 bases from V and 4 bases from J, with 20 bases between. This CDR3 is CASAPTSGSRNEKLFF. The CDR3 DNA reads TGTGCCAGCGCCCCCACCTCGGGCAGCCGTAATGAAAAACTGTTTTTT.

This clonotype was observed many times. The genes are TRBV5-5 and TRBJ2-1; 7 bases match TRBD1. Germline V CDR1 and CDR2: SGHKS, YYEKEE (reference sequence). The CDR3 has 13 amino acids. With V trimmed by 4 bases and J by 7 bases, 5 bases remained unmatched. The CDR3 DNA reads TGTGCCAGCAGCATAGGGGGCTCGAATGAGCAGTTCTTC. It encodes CASSIGGSNEQFF.

This clonotype was found many times. CDR3 nucleotide sequence: TGTGCCATCAGAGGGACCGTTGGCGACAATTCACCCCTCCACTTT. This translates into CAIRGTVGDNSPLHF. This sequence joins TRBV10-3 and TRBJ1-6; tentative D call: TRBD1 (5 bases). Between the trimmed V and J ends, which lost 6 bases and 7 bases, there was a span of 16 bases. The CDR3 is made up of 15 amino acids. Looked up from germline, CDR1 is ENHRY and CDR2 is SYGVKD.

This clonotype was counted ten times or more. The V call is TRBV20-1, the J call TRBJ2-3; D not certain. The CDR3 runs to 14 residues. The germline V gene has CDR1 DFQATT and CDR2 SNEGSKA (reference sequence). The ends were cut back, 4 bases at V and 0 bases at J, with 11 bases in the middle. The CDR3 coding sequence is TGCAGTGCTACCGAAGTAGCAAGCACAGATACGCAGTATTTT. Protein sequence: CSATEVASTDTQYF.

This clonotype was observed at least ten times. V is TRBV7-8 and J is TRBJ2-7; TRBD1 matches at 8 bases. Germline trimming cut 6 bases from V and 5 bases from J; bases unmatched to any gene: 6. This CDR3 region has 13 residues. From germline, CDR1 is SGHVS and CDR2 FQNEAQ. The CDR3 nucleotides are TGTGCCAGCAGGTCGACAGGGGTCAACGAGCAGTACTTC. As protein: CASRSTGVNEQYF.

This clonotype was counted at least ten times. This chain joins TRBV6-2 or TRBV6-3 and TRBJ1-2; no clear D gene. CDR1 and CDR2 from the germline V gene are MNHEY and SVGEGT. The germline V and J ends were trimmed by 5 bases and 1 base, with 17 bases remaining between them. CDR3 length equals 16 residues. The chain's CDR3 is CASSPRTTRNNYGYTF. CDR3 DNA sequence: TGTGCCAGCAGTCCCCGGACTACACGGAATAACTATGGCTACACCTTC.

This clonotype was seen only a few times. This sequence joins TRBV20-1 and TRBJ2-4, with D possibly being TRBD1 (5 bases). The CDR3 loop spans 16 amino acids. Germline CDR1 reads DFQATT; CDR2 reads SNEGSKA (reference sequence). Trimming took off 3 bases at V and 1 base at J, with 16 bases between the two ends. The chain's CDR3 is CSASGPQGSAKNIQYF. The CDR3 region has the DNA TGCAGTGCTAGTGGCCCGCAGGGAAGCGCCAAAAACATTCAGTACTTC.

At least ten counts were recorded for this clonotype. At one end, the junction sequence differs from germline, possibly due to a read error. The rearrangement links TRBV20-1 to TRBJ2-7; 11 nucleotides line up with TRBD2. There are 13 residues in the CDR3. Germline assignment: CDR1 DFQATT and CDR2 SNEGSKA (reference sequence). The CDR3 is CSARGTSGYEQYF. The CDR3 nucleotides read TGCAGTGCGAGAGGGACTAGCGGCTACGAGCAGTACTTC.

This clonotype was detected many times. This rearrangement joins TRBV4-3 to TRBJ1-2; TRBD1 matches 7 bases. V lost 4 bases, J lost 7 bases, and 12 bases stayed unmatched. From germline, CDR1 is LGHNA and CDR2 YSLEER. The CDR3 has 15 amino acids. The CDR3 DNA is TGCGCCAGCAGCCGAGTTGACAGGGCTCCGGGTGGCTACACCTTC. Translated, it gives CASSRVDRAPGGYTF.

The table lists this clonotype with many counts. This chain uses TRBV20-1 with TRBJ2-3; possibly TRBD2 for D (6 bases). V lost 6 bases, J lost 6 bases, and 16 bases lay in between. The V gene's germline CDR1 is DFQATT and CDR2 SNEGSKA (reference sequence). The CDR3 contains 13 residues. CDR3 bases: TGCAGTGCCCCCCGGGACTCCGGGGATACGCAGTATTTT. Its translation: CSAPRDSGDTQYF.